Below, 9 T cell receptor beta chains from the same sample are listed, as sequenced in a study of blood T cell repertoires in COVID-19. Assay used: immunoSEQ multiplex PCR; TCRdb lists only in-frame clones, some missing. The sample has 110,000 or so clones, around 85% seen once; the top ten hold roughly an eighth. The sample was peripheral blood. The receptors derive from a human donor in a cohort sampled during active COVID-19.

The gene calls are TRBV25-1 and TRBJ1-2; 7 positions agree with TRBD1. With V trimmed by 8 bases and J by 7 bases, 7 bases remained unmatched. This CDR3 contains 12 residues. Germline CDR1 is MGHDK and CDR2 is SYGVNS. CDR3: CASGEQGSGYTF. In nucleotides, the CDR3 is TGTGCCAGCGGAGAACAGGGGTCTGGCTACACCTTC.

The CDR3 DNA is TGCAGTGCTCCCGACACCTACGAGCAGTACTTC. Translation gives CSAPDTYEQYF. V is TRBV20-1 and J is TRBJ2-7; unclear D gene. Trimming cost V 5 bases and J 2 bases, with 7 bases left between them. This CDR3 contains 11 residues. Germline V gene data show CDR1 as DFQATT and CDR2 as SNEGSKA (reference sequence).

V gene TRBV5-8 combines with J gene TRBJ1-5, with no clear D. Between the trimmed V and J ends, which lost 1 base and 8 bases, there was a span of 10 bases. CDR3 length: 13 residues. Germline loops: CDR1 SGHTS, CDR2 YDEGEE. DNA of the CDR3: TGTGCCAGCAGCTTGATCGGAGATAAGCCCCAGCATTTT. This translates into CASSLIGDKPQHF.

V usage is TRBV3-1 (or the pseudogene TRBV3-2) and J usage is TRBJ2-1; 7 positions match TRBD1. Unmatched junction bases numbered 4, after V lost 4 bases and J lost 4 bases. This CDR3 region has 14 residues. Germline CDR1 and CDR2: LGHDT and YNNKEL (reference sequence). The DNA of the CDR3 is TGTGCCAGCAGCCCCGGGACAGAGTACAATGAGCAGTTCTTC. This encodes CASSPGTEYNEQFF.

The V call is TRBV4-3, the J call TRBJ2-1; 9 positions agree with TRBD2. Germline V gene data show CDR1 as LGHNA and CDR2 as YSLEER. J was trimmed by 5 bases and V by 3 bases; bases with no gene match: 8. The CDR3 runs to 16 residues. CDR3 in DNA: TGCGCCAGCAGCCAGCAACCTAGCGGGGCCGACAATGAGCAGTTCTTC. It is translated as CASSQQPSGADNEQFF.

J is TRBJ2-5 and V is TRBV7-9; a weak D match, TRBD2 (7 bases). V lost 1 base and J lost 4, with 13 bases in between. CDR1 and CDR2 from the germline V gene are SEHNR and FQNEAQ (reference sequence). The CDR3 extends over 15 amino acids. CDR3 bases: TGTGCCAGCAGCTTAGAGGTGAGGGGGGGAGAGACCCAGTACTTC. Protein: CASSLEVRGGETQYF. Combining the CDR3 with reference TRBV7-9 and TRBJ2-5 gives the whole variable domain DTGVSQNPRHKITKRGQNVTFRCDPISEHNRLYWYRQTLGQGPEFLTYFQNEAQLEKSRLLSDRFSAERPKGSFSTLEIQRTEQGDSAMYLCASSLEVRGGETQYFGPGTRLLVL.

The V and J genes are TRBV7-9 and TRBJ2-7; D is possibly TRBD1 (5 bases). CDR1 and CDR2 (germline): SEHNR, FQNEAQ (reference sequence). V lost 4 bases and J lost 2, with 12 bases in between. The CDR3 is made up of 14 amino acids. The CDR3 DNA reads as TGTGCCAGCAGCTCAGGGCGTGGGGCCTACGAGCAGTACTTC. This translates into CASSSGRGAYEQYF.

This clone was seen only once. The V gene is TRBV10-3, the J gene TRBJ2-1; tentatively, D is TRBD2 (6 bases). V shed 10 bases and J shed 3 bases, with 13 bases lying between them. CDR3 length: 13 amino acids. Germline CDR1 and CDR2: ENHRY and SYGVKD. CDR3 sequence (DNA): TGTGCCAGCGCCGGGCGGGGCTACAATGAGCAGTTCTTC. Translating it yields CASAGRGYNEQFF.

V is TRBV6-1 and J is TRBJ1-6; D is unclear. In germline, CDR1 is MNHNS, CDR2 SASEGT. There are 13 residues in the CDR3. V lost 0 bases and J lost 17, with 14 bases in between. The CDR3 protein is CASSEALDGQVHF. CDR3 nucleotides: TGTGCCAGCAGTGAAGCGTTAGATGGCCAGGTCCACTTT.